This entry describes one TCR beta chain. This sample was included in a study of shared clonotypes between healthy human individuals. As originally analysed: Filtering differed for immunoSEQ, which gave only junction sequences without quality scores. The table came from immunoSEQ multiplex PCR; TCRdb's copy has only in-frame clones and leaves some out. D and trimming were read from the DNA, whereas the V and J calls and clone size are those reported in that table. The sample has about 2.2 million clones, 93% seen once. Trimming took off 7 bases at V and 4 bases at J, with 11 bases between the two ends. This CDR3 comprises 12 residues. Germline CDR1 is GTSNPN and CDR2 is SVGIG (reference sequence). CD45RO-negative CD8 cells positively selected for CCR7 made up the naive population, which excluded terminally differentiated effector memory CD45RA+ cells.

This TCR was recovered from a man between 18 and 35 years old in good health. Some clones in this sample may be carry-over from other donors' samples. The rearrangement links TRBV30 to TRBJ1-3; no firm D call. Sequenced: naive CD8+ T cells from PBMCs. The CDR3 bases are TGTGCCTTTGATCGTGTCGGAAACACCATATATTTT. It codes for CAFDRVGNTIYF.